A single T cell receptor beta chain is shown here with its context. The CDR3 is 17 amino acids. From germline, CDR1 is LGHNA and CDR2 YNFKEQ. The germline V and J ends were trimmed by 4 bases and 11 bases, with 27 bases remaining between them. After constant-region reverse-primer amplification, full-length variable regions underwent semi-nested PCR with Nested Universal Primer A. TCRdb reanalysed the 5' RACE reads using MiXCR and keeps one entry per CDR3 protein. The sample includes some 7,900 distinct CDR3 sequences, 52% of them seen just once. The source material was memory CD4+ T cells sorted from a lymph node. Subset: memory CD4+ T cells, CD4+CD45RO+CD25-. V gene TRBV4-2 combines with J gene TRBJ2-1, with TRBD2 as a possible D gene (6 bases). This TCR was recovered from a female donor with breast cancer. The CDR3 DNA reads as TGTGCCAGCAGCCCCCTCTTACTAGCTCCAAGAGAAAATAAGCAGTTCTTC. The encoded protein is CASSPLLLAPRENKQFF.